Each of the 21 T cell receptor beta chains below was sequenced from the same sample in a study of cytomegalovirus exposure and HLA in healthy donors (dated by TCRdb to 2016 to 2017). Libraries were built with the immunoSEQ multiplex PCR assay. For the multiplex PCR, a mixture combining 60 forward primers for TCR Vbeta segments and 13 reverse primers for TCR Jbeta segments was used. TCRdb took this table from immuneACCESS and kept in-frame rearrangements with V and J called. Such tables lack part of the clones; where checked against another copy, unresolved V genes explain under half of the gap, and the rest is unexplained. The sample has about 61,000 clones on record, about 87% of them singletons. The top ten clonotypes cover roughly 1.4% of the sample. The sample comprised PBMCs. The source of these receptors is a man between 18 and 29 years old in good health and CMV-seronegative.

V gene TRBV2 combines with J gene TRBJ2-7, with 8 nucleotides matching TRBD1. Germline assignment: CDR1 SNHLY and CDR2 FYNNEI. This CDR3 spans 16 amino acids. Trimming cost V 4 bases and J 6 bases; bases outside gene matches: 14. The CDR3 protein is CASSAVSDRGLFEQYF. CDR3 in DNA: TGTGCCAGCAGTGCAGTCTCCGACAGGGGTCTGTTCGAGCAGTACTTC.

This rearrangement joins TRBV30 to TRBJ1-5; D is perhaps TRBD1 (5 bases). The CDR3 is made up of 15 amino acids. Trimming took off 0 bases at V and 6 bases at J, with 15 bases between the two ends. Germline lookup yields CDR1 GTSNPN and CDR2 SVGIG (reference sequence). The CDR3 loop is CAWSVWRDVGQPQHF. CDR3 coding DNA: TGTGCCTGGAGTGTATGGAGGGACGTGGGTCAGCCCCAGCATTTT.

V usage is TRBV11-3 and J usage is TRBJ1-2, with 8 bases that match TRBD1. Losses at the gene ends were 4 bases for V and 8 bases for J; bases not matched to a gene: 12. The CDR3 consists of 15 residues. The germline gives CDR1 SGHNT, CDR2 YENEEA. The CDR3 sequence: CASSSWTGPVVGYTF. CDR3 sequence (DNA): TGTGCCAGCAGCTCTTGGACAGGGCCGGTAGTGGGCTACACCTTC.

This chain joins TRBV6-1 and TRBJ1-6; TRBD1 agrees at 9 bases. The CDR3 spans 13 residues. V lost 8 bases, J lost 9 bases, and 5 bases stayed unmatched. The germline CDR1 and CDR2 sequences are MNHNS and SASEGT. DNA for the CDR3: TGTGCCAGCTCGGGACAGGGAGGTTCACCCCTCCACTTT. Amino acid sequence: CASSGQGGSPLHF.

V usage is TRBV5-4 and J usage is TRBJ2-1; TRBD1 matches 8 bases. The CDR3 loop spans 16 amino acids. The V gene end was trimmed by 5 bases and the J gene end by 1 base; junction bases not matched to a gene: 8. Per germline, CDR1 SGHNT and CDR2 YYREEE (reference sequence). CDR3 in amino acids: CASRPKTGGSYNEQFF. DNA for the CDR3: TGTGCCAGCAGGCCTAAAACAGGGGGTTCCTACAATGAGCAGTTCTTC. The variable domain in full, with the rest retrieved from reference TRBV5-4 and TRBJ2-1, is ETGVTQSPTHLIKTRGQQVTLRCSSQSGHNTVSWYQQALGQGPQFIFQYYREEENGRGNFPPRFSGLQFPNYSSELNVNALELDDSALYLCASRPKTGGSYNEQFFGPGTRLTVL.

The chain couples TRBV15 to TRBJ1-5; 7 bases match TRBD1. The V segment lost 3 bases and the J segment 9 bases; nucleotides outside the gene matches: 14. This CDR3 comprises 16 residues. The germline V gene encodes CDR1 LNHNV and CDR2 YYDKDF (reference sequence). CDR3 coding DNA: TGTGCCACCAGCAGGGCCCCGGGAGGGGGCCTAGGGCCCCAGCATTTT. It codes for CATSRAPGGGLGPQHF.

The chain recombines TRBV7-2 with TRBJ2-7; TRBD2 aligns across 9 bases. The germline CDR1 and CDR2 sequences are SGHTA and FQGNSA. V trimming: 2 bases; J trimming: 5 bases; junction bases outside the gene matches: 7. This CDR3 is 15 amino acids long. CDR3 sequence (DNA): TGTGCCAGCAGCTTAACAGCGGGGGGCAGGAACGAGCAGTACTTC. Translating it yields CASSLTAGGRNEQYF. Looking up the rest from reference TRBV7-2 and TRBJ2-7 gives the full variable domain: GAGVSQSPSNKVTEKGKDVELRCDPISGHTALYWYRQSLGQGLEFLIYFQGNSAPDKSGLPSDRFSAERTGGSVSTLTIQRTQQEDSAVYLCASSLTAGGRNEQYFGPGTRLTVT.

The V gene is TRBV6-5, the J gene TRBJ1-3, with D possibly being TRBD1 (5 bases). Germline values: CDR1 MNHEY, CDR2 SVGAGI. This CDR3 region has 15 residues. V lost 0 bases and J lost 3, with 9 bases in between. For the CDR3, the DNA is TGTGCCAGCAGTTACTCGAGGAGGGGTGGAAACACCATATATTTT. Translation gives CASSYSRRGGNTIYF.

The DNA of the CDR3 is TGTGCCTGGGAGCCGGGACTAGGCTCCTACAATGAGCAGTTCTTC. It specifies CAWEPGLGSYNEQFF. V is TRBV30 and J is TRBJ2-1, with TRBD2 identical over 8 bases. Losses at the gene ends were 5 bases for V and 0 bases for J; bases not matched to a gene: 6. In germline, CDR1 is GTSNPN, CDR2 SVGIG (reference sequence). The CDR3 totals 15 residues.

This chain joins TRBV9 and TRBJ2-7; 10 positions agree with TRBD2. Germline lookup yields CDR1 SGDLS and CDR2 YYNGEE. With V trimmed by 6 bases and J by 6 bases, 6 bases remained unmatched. This CDR3 has 13 amino acids. CDR3: CASTAGGFGEQYF. For the CDR3, the DNA is TGTGCCAGCACAGCGGGGGGGTTCGGCGAGCAGTACTTC.

This clone showed up just once. One junction end disagrees with the germline gene, perhaps due to a read error. The CDR3 nucleotides read TGTGCTAGCAGCCAAAATAGCGGGGGAGCACAAGAGACCCAGTACTTC. Amino acid sequence: CASSQNSGGAQETQYF. The gene calls are TRBV7-7 and TRBJ2-5; TRBD2 agrees at 9 bases. CDR1 is SSHAT and CDR2 is FNYEAQ in the germline V gene (reference sequence). The CDR3 totals 16 residues.

Here the CDR3 reads CASSTRTGGAWGYTF. The CDR3 DNA is TGTGCCAGCAGCACCCGGACAGGGGGCGCTTGGGGCTACACCTTC. The chain joins TRBV9 to TRBJ1-2; 11 positions match TRBD1. The V segment lost 4 bases and the J segment 8 bases; nucleotides outside the gene matches: 10. This CDR3 is 15 amino acids long. Looked up from germline, CDR1 is SGDLS and CDR2 is YYNGEE.

The gene calls are TRBV27 and TRBJ1-5; D is unclear. V lost 5 bases to trimming and J lost 4 bases, with 15 bases between them. CDR3 size: 15 residues. The germline V gene encodes CDR1 MNHEY and CDR2 SMNVEV (reference sequence). DNA for the CDR3: TGTGCCAGCAGTCCCCGCGGCATTGGGAATCAGCCCCAGCATTTT. Translated: CASSPRGIGNQPQHF.

The chain recombines TRBV6-5 with TRBJ2-5, with TRBD1 as a possible D gene (5 bases). Per germline, CDR1 MNHEY and CDR2 SVGAGI. The CDR3 is made up of 15 amino acids. The V gene lost 4 bases and the J gene lost 4 bases, with 16 bases spanning the gap. Here the CDR3 DNA reads TGTGCCAGCAGTTCCAGGGTCGCGTTTCGAGAGACCCAGTACTTC. Translated: CASSSRVAFRETQYF.

The gene calls are TRBV4-1 and TRBJ2-2; 9 bases line up with TRBD2. Germline CDR1 and CDR2: MGHRA and YSYEKL. There are 19 residues in the CDR3. V was pared by 0 bases and J by 3 bases, with 11 bases of the junction left unmatched. CDR3 residues: CASSQELRGERGDTGELFF. CDR3 DNA: TGCGCCAGCAGCCAAGAACTTCGAGGGGAGCGGGGGGACACCGGGGAGCTGTTTTTT.

This chain uses TRBV11-3 with TRBJ1-1; weak D call: TRBD1 (5 bases). Germline lookup yields CDR1 SGHNT and CDR2 YENEEA. The V gene lost 1 base and the J gene lost 8 bases, with 5 bases spanning the gap. The CDR3 sequence is 11 residues long. The DNA for the CDR3 is TGTGCCAGCAGCTTAGCAGGGGAAGCTTTCTTT. Its translation: CASSLAGEAFF.

The chain is built from TRBV6-5 and TRBJ1-6, with 10 bases matching TRBD1. With V trimmed by 7 bases and J by 8 bases, 8 bases remained unmatched. The germline V gene has CDR1 MNHEY and CDR2 SVGAGI. CDR3 length equals 15 residues. The CDR3 sequence: CASTDLGTGDSPLHF. The CDR3 DNA is TGTGCCAGCACCGATCTGGGGACAGGGGATTCACCCCTCCACTTT.

The CDR3 region has the DNA TGCGCCAGCAGCCCCACCCCACTCCAGGGCGGCGGCACCGGGGAGCTGTTTTTT. Translation: CASSPTPLQGGGTGELFF. V gene TRBV4-1 combines with J gene TRBJ2-2; D might be TRBD1 (5 bases). The CDR3 spans 18 residues. Trimming stripped 4 bases from V and 4 bases from J, with 22 bases between. Germline values: CDR1 MGHRA, CDR2 YSYEKL.

The chain links TRBV10-1 to TRBJ2-1; 7 nucleotides line up with TRBD1. Germline lookup yields CDR1 WNHNN and CDR2 SYGVQD (reference sequence). The CDR3 is made up of 15 amino acids. Trimming took 2 bases from V and 8 from J; bases not matched to a gene: 9. The CDR3 is CASSEGQGEFYEQFF. The DNA of the CDR3 is TGCGCCAGCAGTGAGGGGCAGGGGGAGTTCTATGAGCAGTTCTTC.

This clone was found a few times. The V gene is TRBV2, the J gene TRBJ2-7; 9 bases agree with TRBD1. The CDR3 contains 15 residues. Trimming removed 8 bases from V and 2 bases from J; junction bases left unmatched: 10. The germline V gene encodes CDR1 SNHLY and CDR2 FYNNEI. This chain's CDR3 is CASRSSGTGPYEQYF. The DNA of the CDR3 is TGTGCCAGCCGCTCGTCCGGGACAGGGCCCTACGAGCAGTACTTC. The full variable domain, completed using reference TRBV2 and TRBJ2-7, is EPEVTQTPSHQVTQMGQEVILRCVPISNHLYFYWYRQILGQKVEFLVSFYNNEISEKSEIFDDQFSVERPDGSNFTLKIRSTKLEDSAMYFCASRSSGTGPYEQYFGPGTRLTVT.

In its sample, this clone was seen a few times. The gene calls are TRBV6-5 and TRBJ1-2, with D perhaps TRBD1 (5 bases). Trimming removed 0 bases from V and 8 bases from J, with 10 bases in between. This CDR3 has 13 residues. Germline assignment: CDR1 MNHEY and CDR2 SVGAGI. The CDR3 here is CASSYSPQGGYTF. Written as DNA, the CDR3 is TGTGCCAGCAGTTACTCCCCCCAGGGCGGCTACACCTTC.